This T cell receptor beta chain was sequenced in a study of long-term antiretroviral therapy in people with HIV. Per germline, CDR1 LNHDA and CDR2 SQIVND (reference sequence). CDR3 size: 13 residues. V lost 8 bases and J lost 4, with 9 bases in between. Regarding this clone: Its target is not known.

At survey level, the immunoSEQ assay was run in its v3.0 version. This table comes from immunoSEQ multiplex PCR, and its TCRdb copy is limited to in-frame clones, with some not included. The data contain roughly 28,000 clones, roughly 80% of them singletons. General study points: Post-ART diversity increased but stayed below transplant donor controls.

The chain employs TRBV19 and TRBJ2-6; D unresolved. Source: unsorted PBMCs, taken 2.9 years after starting antiretroviral therapy. The clonotype originates from a man aged 50-60 years with HIV. CDR3 nucleotides: TGTGCCAGTCGCGATAAAGGGGCCAACGTCCTGACTTTC. Translation: CASRDKGANVLTF.